This T cell receptor (beta chain) was retrieved from a study of cytomegalovirus exposure and HLA in healthy donors listed by TCRdb under 2017. Regarding the study in general: In an earlier analysis of around 540 of the donors, 276 Gb of sequence data and 120 million or so unique TCR beta sequences from about 190 million T cells were reported. An early release that covered 640 HLA-typed donors contained approximately 290 gigabases of sequencing data and about 84 million unique TCR sequences. Of the approximately 400 genotyped donors, 75% to 85% were placed in the genetic ancestry cluster associated with self-reported Caucasian donors. The study was designed to test whether signatures of past pathogen exposure could be identified by cataloging public T cell receptors. The study used immunosequencing to profile the T cell repertoires of approximately 640 subjects and linked those repertoires to cytomegalovirus serostatus. In addition to the first cohort of about 650 subjects, a separate validation cohort of 120 different subjects was used. To predict cytomegalovirus infection status, the study brought together high-throughput TCR immunosequencing, statistical association of individual TCRs with disease status, and machine learning. To study patterns of TCR occurrence, a later analysis re-analyzed previously published TCR beta repertoires from 550 to 800 donors and added high-resolution HLA genotyping. Rather than using new phenotypic data, the later analysis identified candidate immune exposures from TCR beta sequences and from how often those sequences occurred across donors. An earlier analysis of some 600 of the donors applied high-throughput TCR beta sequencing to assess whether each TCR beta V gene segment acted as functional or pseudogenic. Donor age, sex, ethnicity and CMV serostatus were compiled together with the repertoire data. A later genetic analysis used genome-wide SNP genotypes for about 55% of the 666 donors, treating that subset as a discovery cohort. All discovery cohort repertoires had been generated on a single sequencing platform. Both class I and class II loci were covered by HLA typing, at four-digit resolution. Typing coverage varied by locus: about 620-630 donors for A, B, C, DRB1 and DQB1; under 550 for DQA1; approximately 570 for DPA1; around 490 for DPB1. Several DR-DQ haplotypes were handled as single units for association and clustering because linkage in the cohort was strong. Across about 380 genotyped donors of the cohort, an average of roughly 250,000 unique TCR beta nucleotide sequences per donor were sequenced, and roughly 20% of those sequences were non-productive. What the work shows at the level of the full study, not this receptor alone: According to a later analysis, parvovirus B19, influenza, CMV and Epstein-Barr virus appeared linked to several top co-occurrence clusters. In both the original and validation cohorts, the classifier was reported to diagnose cytomegalovirus status with high specificity and sensitivity. A further reported finding was that TCR beta sequences accurately predicted the HLA-A and HLA-B alleles for most subjects in the first cohort. Fewer than 20 rarely observed V segments, including chromosome 9 orphons, were excluded from the earlier analysis of a few hundred of the donors because counts were too low. The presence/absence analyses assumed that sequencing depth was roughly uniform across donors, and that assumption may not be true. A later analysis found that most CMV-associated TCR beta chains appeared HLA-restricted, with HLA associations seemingly driven largely by CMV exposure. CMV serostatus was the only immune exposure information available for the cohort. Linkage disequilibrium might explain the correlated functional status among segregating V segments, but an unknown experimental factor could not be ruled out. A later genetic analysis associated a missense DCLRE1C variant with V-gene and J-gene trimming of TCR beta chains, and an independent cohort replicated the association. A later analysis found that HLA-associated TCR beta chains were more clonally expanded and had lower generation probabilities than equally common non-associated chains. Broadly in line with IMGT annotations, most TCR beta V segments showed up in productive rearrangements about 87% or about 30% of the time in an earlier analysis of several hundred of the donors. In a later analysis, TCR association rates were found to vary across HLA loci, with the most associated TCRs seen for DRB1 alleles and the fewest for HLA-C alleles. A cluster of highly shared sequence variants was judged likely to be a technical artifact of the sequencing pipeline. When HLA alleles, especially DR and DQ, strongly co-occurred, attributing TCR associations to individual alleles was difficult. The study listed 150 to 200 TCR beta chains as associated with cytomegalovirus. Only TCR beta chains were sequenced in this cohort, and the absence of alpha or paired-chain data limited detectable features. Because the 87-base-pair reads could not distinguish some IMGT-functional V segments, including TRBV6-2 and TRBV6-3, those segments were excluded. At a false discovery rate of 0.05, a later analysis linked approximately 18,000 TCR beta sequences to specific HLA alleles. According to a later genetic analysis, donors in an Asian-associated ancestry cluster had fewer N-insertions in productive TCRs than the approximately 670-donor mean. Most TCR sequences were seen in very few donors, while some public TCRs were found in many individuals. It was suggested by the authors that the approach could potentially be generalized to other disease states and immunological phenotypes. Because HLA typing was unavailable for some donors at each locus, only the typed subset was used in association tests. Three of the identified cytomegalovirus-associated TCR beta chains were confirmed in vitro to be specific for cytomegalovirus antigens.

In total, around 600 healthy bone marrow donors made up the cohort. Cohort members were all nominally healthy when sampled, although unrecorded immune exposures were likely present. Of the 600 or so cohort members, more than 250 had a positive CMV serostatus and 350 to 450 had a negative one, while no CMV serostatus was recorded for the donor. Each donor provided a peripheral blood sample, and peripheral blood mononuclear cells were used for TCR beta sequencing. Genomic DNA was extracted from the blood cell samples with the Qiagen DNeasy Blood Extraction Kit. The library was produced with the immunoSEQ multiplex PCR assay. For the multiplex PCR, a mixture combining 60 forward primers for TCR Vbeta segments and 13 reverse primers for TCR Jbeta segments was used. The CDR3 region of rearranged TCR beta genes was amplified from genomic DNA with a multiplex PCR assay. The amplified TCR beta libraries were sequenced on the Illumina HiSeq System as 87-base-pair reads. The source study handled its data this way. A later analysis tallied 70 million to 100 million unique TCR beta chains across the roughly 610 repertoires, and around 9.9 million of those chains were shared by two or more donors. Raw reads were error-corrected and collapsed into unique sequences by a nearest-neighbor algorithm in which closely related sequences were merged to remove PCR and sequencing errors. To assign V, D and J gene segments, CDR3 sequences were aligned to IMGT reference sequences. For a sequence to be retained, at least a six-nucleotide match to both a V gene segment and a J gene segment was required. A rearrangement counted as productive if the CDR3 had no stop codons and remained in frame with V and J, and every other rearrangement counted as non-productive. CDR3 was defined by IMGT convention, running from the second conserved V-encoded cysteine to the conserved J-encoded phenylalanine. Sequences without an unambiguous match to a single V gene segment were excluded from the earlier analysis of several hundred of the donors. An earlier analysis of a few hundred of the donors classified V segments as functional when productive rearrangements were above 56.7% and as segregating when the standard deviation between donors was above 5%. A statistical classification framework was built for diagnosing cytomegalovirus status from the catalog of TCR beta chain sequences. In a later analysis, TCR nucleotide sequences were compared against IMGT/GENE-DB human TR gene sequences so that V and J genes could be assigned. Using the TCRdist pipeline, a later analysis assigned CDR3 sequences along with most-parsimonious VDJ recombination scenarios. In a later analysis, each TCR beta chain was defined by its CDR3 amino acid sequence together with its V-gene family, and reads lacking a unique V-gene family were excluded. In a later analysis, 450 to 600 highly shared, low-generation-probability nucleotide sequences were removed to address suspected cross-contamination and a sequencing artifact. For each public chain, a later analysis derived a clonal expansion index from normalized ranks of inferred template counts within each repertoire. A later analysis computed generation probabilities with a VDJ recombination model fitted to out-of-frame rearrangements, and checked the results against IGoR. In a later analysis, TCR-TCR, TCR-HLA and TCR-CMV co-occurrence was scored with hypergeometric tests, and a repertoire-size bias correction was applied to TCR pairs. A later analysis estimated false discovery rates by permuting HLA or CMV assignments 20 times. In a later analysis, co-occurring TCRs were grouped using DBSCAN, with TCRdist sequence similarity added in when clustering inside HLA-allele-positive subsets. Repertoires with fewer than 30,000 or more than 120,000 public chains were left out of co-occurrence clustering, as were several repertoires with anomalous nucleotide sharing. TCRdb mirrors the immuneACCESS table, restricted to in-frame sequences. Some clones are absent from its copies; in checked studies, under half trace to an unresolved V gene, and the reason for the others is unknown. V and J calls and clone size are as listed in that table; D and trimming were resolved from the DNA. This sample lists roughly 58,000 clones; 83% were detected once. Under 2% of the sample is held by the ten biggest clonotypes.

The CDR3 contains 19 residues, cysteine and phenylalanine counted. Only the CDR3 DNA is retained, 57 bases long and in frame from the first base. CDR1 and CDR2 were assigned from the germline V gene (reference sequence) as GTSNPN and SVGIG. The junction shows trimming of 0 bases on V and 7 bases on J, and the gene matches do not reach 16 bases of it. Worth noting for this clone: Its antigen is unknown. Within one base of it there is no much larger clone, and no base qualities were kept.

The TCR sequence derives from a human donor in good health. The receptor chain draws on TRBV30 and TRBJ2-1; 12 bases in between match TRBD2. Sequenced: PBMCs. The CDR3 loop reads CAWSVLSRTSGTVVNEQFF. The DNA sequence is TGTGCCTGGAGTGTACTCAGCAGGACTAGCGGGACGGTCGTAAATGAGCAGTTCTTC.